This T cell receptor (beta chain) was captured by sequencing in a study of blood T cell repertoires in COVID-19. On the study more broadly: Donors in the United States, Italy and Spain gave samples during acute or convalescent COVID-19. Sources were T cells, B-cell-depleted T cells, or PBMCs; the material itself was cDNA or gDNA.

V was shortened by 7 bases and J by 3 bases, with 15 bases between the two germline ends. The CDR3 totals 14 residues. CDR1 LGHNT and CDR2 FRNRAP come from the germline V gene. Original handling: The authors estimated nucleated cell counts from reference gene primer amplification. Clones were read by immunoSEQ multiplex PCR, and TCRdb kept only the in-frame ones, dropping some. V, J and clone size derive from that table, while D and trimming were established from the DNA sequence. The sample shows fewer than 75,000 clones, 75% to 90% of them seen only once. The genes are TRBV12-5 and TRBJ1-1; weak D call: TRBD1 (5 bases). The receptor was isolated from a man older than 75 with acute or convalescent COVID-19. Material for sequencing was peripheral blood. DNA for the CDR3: TGTGCTAGTGCCTCGGACACCCCGGACACTGAAGCTTTCTTT. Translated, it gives CASASDTPDTEAFF.